This TCR beta chain was found in a study of T and B cells in COVID-19 patients. Blood genomic DNA input for TRB amplification was about 250-550 ng. A few counts support this clonotype. Its antigen remains unknown. Study conclusions and caveats: Blood from mildly ill patients while symptomatic, and early samples from severe cases, were scarce.

Germline V gene data show CDR1 as SGHVS and CDR2 as FNYEAQ. There are 15 residues in the CDR3. The V and J ends lost 1 base and 7 bases, in that order; junction bases with no gene match: 5. Multiplex PCR with BIOMED2 TRB-A/B primer pools amplified TRB rearrangements. MiXCR, applied by TCRdb to the multiplex PCR reads, yields one record per CDR3 protein. The sample holds 20,000 to 25,000 distinct CDR3 sequences, over 25% seen once. The rearrangement uses TRBV7-6 and TRBJ2-1; TRBD2 matches 9 bases. Sequenced: blood. The source of this sequence is a human donor who had recovered from COVID-19. The CDR3 DNA follows: TGTGCCAGCAGCTTAGTGGCGGGAGGGTATAATGAGCAGTTCTTC. It specifies CASSLVAGGYNEQFF.